These T cell receptor beta chains were read from a single sample in a study of neoadjuvant nivolumab and ipilimumab in lung cancer. Sequencing used immunoSEQ multiplex PCR; TCRdb keeps in-frame clones, though not all of them. The sample has 44,000 or so clones; about 89% are singletons. This material consisted of blood, taken before neoadjuvant nivolumab, alone or with ipilimumab. The origin of the receptors is an adult with non-small cell lung cancer. Some clones in this sample may be carry-over from other donors' samples. Each CDR3 is given with its conserved first and last residue. The order of the fields is D gene, J gene, V gene, CDR3 protein. The D gene is left open where the match is weak.

>.|TRBJ2-1|TRBV15
CATSRGGPDWVGEQFF
>.|TRBJ2-5|TRBV6-1
CASSVLITESTSQYF
>.|TRBJ2-1|TRBV30
CAWTSLNEQFF
>.|TRBJ2-2|TRBV18
CASSPRQGPNTGELFF
>TRBD2|TRBJ2-2|TRBV7-6
CASSFVLAGGGYTGELFF
>.|TRBJ1-2|TRBV10-2
CASSGGTYYGYTF
>.|TRBJ2-6|TRBV5-1
CASSLLPLNSGANVLTF
>TRBD1|TRBJ2-1|TRBV25-1
CASSPPGQGAGEQFF
>.|TRBJ1-2|TRBV9
CASSVARGYGYTF
>TRBD1|TRBJ1-1|TRBV5-1
CASSPRQGAESTEAFF
>TRBD1|TRBJ2-6|TRBV19
CASSSGTGFSGANVLTF
>.|TRBJ2-3|TRBV18
CASSPLGGTDTQYF
>.|TRBJ1-2|TRBV2
CASSEGGNGYGYTF
>.|TRBJ2-7|TRBV29-1
CSVKRVTAGDEQYF
>.|TRBJ2-3|TRBV5-1
CASSLSGPSTDTQYF
>TRBD1|TRBJ2-3|TRBV5-5
CASSLAYRQGAPDTQYF
>.|TRBJ2-6|TRBV25-1
CASLWSGANVLTF
>.|TRBJ1-2|TRBV25-1
CASSALPTGIGYTF